The 3 T cell receptor beta chains below all came from one sample that was sequenced in a study of shared clonotypes between healthy human individuals. Method: immunoSEQ multiplex PCR; TCRdb's copy keeps in-frame clones and lacks some. The data contain over 2 million clones, 85% to 95% of them singletons. Material: naive CD4+ T cells sorted from blood. Subset in this sample: CD45RA+ positively selected. The receptors come from a man younger than 35 in good health.

The chain joins TRBV7-2 to TRBJ2-5; TRBD1 might be the D (5 bases). Germline CDR1 SGHTA, CDR2 FQGNSA. V was trimmed by 5 bases and J by 0 bases, leaving 10 bases between them. This CDR3 has 14 residues. CDR3 amino acids: CASSPRQHQETQYF. CDR3 DNA sequence: TGTGCCAGCAGCCCTAGACAGCACCAAGAGACCCAGTACTTC.

The chain couples TRBV6-5 to TRBJ2-7, with D possibly matching TRBD2 (7 bases). The CDR3 consists of 15 residues. Germline CDR1 and CDR2: MNHEY and SVGAGI. The V end lost 6 bases, the J end lost 6 bases, and 21 bases lay between the germline ends. The DNA of the CDR3 is TGTGCCAGCAGCCCCGAACGGGGGGCAGCGGGCGAGCAGTACTTC. Translated, it gives CASSPERGAAGEQYF.

The chain uses TRBV30 and TRBJ1-5; tentatively, D is TRBD1 (6 bases). Germline V lookup: CDR1 GTSNPN, CDR2 SVGIG (reference sequence). The V and J ends lost 2 bases and 4 bases respectively, with 15 bases between them. The CDR3 totals 15 residues. For the CDR3, the DNA is TGTGCCTGGAGTTTCGGCGGGACACCTAATCAGCCCCAGCATTTT. Its protein product is CAWSFGGTPNQPQHF.